The clone carrying this T cell receptor beta chain was seen only a few times. Its antigen is unidentified. A much more abundant neighbour one base away suggests this may be a read error. These data belong to a study of T cells in Graves' hyperthyroidism and ophthalmopathy. Study-level background: The initial diagnosis was the point when peripheral blood was collected, ahead of any treatment.

RNA transcripts provided the source from which TCR beta CDR3 regions were amplified. HTBI primers were used for first-round RT-PCR of the TCR CDR3. TCRdb independently ran MiXCR on the multiplex PCR reads; one entry per CDR3 protein. The sample has 300,000 to 450,000 distinct CDR3 sequences; roughly 14% are singletons. Germline CDR1 and CDR2: SGHRS and YFSETQ. The CDR3 spans 16 residues. V lost 0 bases, J lost 2 bases, and 3 bases stayed unmatched. Stable Graves' hyperthyroidism denoted no ophthalmopathy progression over 18 months. Patients with uncontrolled infections, other autoimmune diseases, pregnancy or lactation were excluded. General study points: Ophthalmopathy prediction by the model preceded onset by a median roughly 6.3 months.

This chain connects TRBV5-1 to TRBJ2-1; 9 positions agree with TRBD2. The clonotype was recovered from a woman aged 60-75 years with Graves' hyperthyroidism. Sequenced material: blood. DNA for the CDR3: TGCGCCAGCAGCTTGGATGGGACTAGCCCCTACAATGAGCAGTTCTTC. Translation gives CASSLDGTSPYNEQFF.